This T cell receptor beta chain was observed in a study of blood T cell repertoires in COVID-19. Whole-study context: PBMCs, B-cell-depleted T cells, or T cells provided the cDNA or gDNA that made up the material.

Assay used: immunoSEQ multiplex PCR; TCRdb lists only in-frame clones, some missing. The top ten hold around 19% of the sample, which has some 130,000 clones, 75% to 90% seen once. The CDR3 consists of 13 residues. The trim removed 8 bases at V and 4 bases at J, leaving 4 bases unmatched. Germline V gene lookup returns CDR1 ENHRY and CDR2 SYGVKD. The sequencing sample was made of peripheral blood. This receptor was obtained from a man aged 45-65 years with active or convalescent COVID-19. The chain is built from TRBV10-3 and TRBJ1-4; 7 nucleotides match TRBD1. DNA for the CDR3: TGTGCCATCTCCGGGACAGATAATGAAAAACTGTTTTTT. The encoded protein is CAISGTDNEKLFF.